This passage covers 12 T cell receptor beta chains from one sample sequenced in a study of CD8 T cells in ankylosing spondylitis. TCRdb redid the calling of the 5' RACE reads with MiXCR, one entry per CDR3 protein. The repertoire holds some 200,000 distinct CDR3 sequences, with around a quarter as singletons. Sequenced material: blood, either unsorted or a sorted T cell fraction (not recorded which). These receptors all come from a male donor with ankylosing spondylitis or in good health (not recorded which).

This clonotype occurred many times. This rearrangement joins TRBV9 to TRBJ2-1; a possible D gene is TRBD2 (6 bases). Trimming cost V 6 bases and J 6 bases, with 25 bases left between them. This CDR3 is 17 amino acids long. Germline lookup yields CDR1 SGDLS and CDR2 YYNGEE. The CDR3 nucleotides are TGTGCCAGCACACCCGGCGCCCGCGGGACTCTCGCCAATGAGCAGTTCTTC. Translating gives CASTPGARGTLANEQFF.

The rearrangement uses TRBV19 and TRBJ2-3; 10 nucleotides agree with TRBD2. Germline V gene lookup returns CDR1 LNHDA and CDR2 SQIVND (reference sequence). The trim removed 5 bases at V and 7 bases at J, leaving 9 bases unmatched. This CDR3 spans 15 amino acids. This chain's CDR3 is CASSSEREGRYTQYF. The CDR3 region has the DNA TGTGCCAGTAGTTCTGAGCGGGAGGGCCGCTATACGCAGTATTTT.

This clonotype came up a few times. The V gene is TRBV3-1, the J gene TRBJ2-2, with D possibly TRBD2 on 5 matching bases. The CDR3 extends over 17 amino acids. V dropped 1 base and J dropped 5 bases, with 17 bases sitting between them. Germline CDR1 and CDR2: LGHDT and YNNKEL (reference sequence). Here the CDR3 DNA reads TGTGCCAGCAGCCAAGTTTTCAGGTCCCCGGGGACCGGGGAGCTGTTTTTT. It translates to CASSQVFRSPGTGELFF.

This clonotype was detected ten times or more. The genes are TRBV20-1 and TRBJ2-5; D remains unclear. Germline V CDR1 and CDR2: DFQATT, SNEGSKA (reference sequence). The CDR3 has 11 residues. Trimming cost V 6 bases and J 5 bases, with 10 bases left between them. CDR3 amino acids: CSATHRETQYF. CDR3 DNA: TGCAGTGCCACCCATCGTGAGACCCAGTACTTC.

The chain couples TRBV14 to TRBJ2-3, with 8 bases identical to TRBD2. The CDR3 contains 11 residues. Trimming at V came to 8 bases and at J to 11 bases, leaving 6 bases not matched to a gene. The V gene's germline CDR1 is SGHDN and CDR2 FVKESK. This CDR3 reads CASSPGTRQYF. In DNA form, the CDR3 reads TGTGCCAGCTCGCCCGGGACTAGGCAGTATTTT.

The chain couples TRBV14 to TRBJ2-1, with 10 bases matching TRBD2. Germline CDR1 and CDR2: SGHDN and FVKESK. V trimming: 6 bases; J trimming: 1 base; junction bases outside the gene matches: 6. This CDR3 is 16 amino acids long. CDR3 coding DNA: TGTGCCAGCAGTGCCGGACTAGCGGTTTCCTACAATGAGCAGTTCTTC. It codes for CASSAGLAVSYNEQFF.

In this sample, this clonotype turned up many times. The chain uses TRBV12-3 or TRBV12-4 and TRBJ2-7; 8 bases align to TRBD2. Trimming cost V 8 bases and J 6 bases; bases outside gene matches: 12. CDR3 length: 14 residues. The CDR3 bases are TGTGCCAGCTGGTATAGCGGGATGAGGGGCGAGCAGTACTTC. Amino acid sequence: CASWYSGMRGEQYF.

The V and J genes are TRBV19 and TRBJ2-6; D is unresolved. Germline loops: CDR1 LNHDA, CDR2 SQIVND (reference sequence). The CDR3 extends over 15 amino acids. The V and J ends lost 6 bases and 0 bases respectively, with 9 bases between them. CDR3 sequence: CASSTIASGANVLTF. The CDR3 nucleotides read TGTGCCAGTAGCACGATAGCCTCTGGGGCCAACGTCCTGACTTTC.

This clonotype was detected ten times or more. The genes are TRBV12-3 or TRBV12-4 and TRBJ2-3, with TRBD2 matching 9 bases. CDR3 length: 16 residues. V lost 3 bases and J lost 2; bases outside the gene matches: 6. The CDR3 loop reads CASSFSLAGYTDTQYF. CDR3 nucleotide sequence: TGTGCCAGCAGTTTTAGTCTAGCGGGATACACAGATACGCAGTATTTT.

This clonotype was counted between two and nine times. The chain links TRBV12-3 or TRBV12-4 to TRBJ2-7; no clear D gene. Trimming removed 6 bases at V and 3 bases at J, with 15 bases between. The CDR3 consists of 14 residues. The CDR3 sequence is CASSLHQDYYEQYF. Here the CDR3 DNA reads TGTGCCAGCAGCCTGCATCAGGATTACTACGAGCAGTACTTC.

The chain uses TRBV20-1 and TRBJ2-2; D gene ambiguous. V shed 0 bases and J shed 6 bases, with 8 bases lying between them. This CDR3 is 13 amino acids long. Germline CDR1 reads DFQATT; CDR2 reads SNEGSKA (reference sequence). The CDR3 DNA follows: TGCAGTGCTAGAGATGTCGTAGCCGGGGAGCTGTTTTTT. Protein product: CSARDVVAGELFF.

This clonotype was seen just once. V usage is TRBV29-1 and J usage is TRBJ1-2; TRBD1 matches at 8 bases. J was trimmed by 8 bases and V by 7 bases; bases with no gene match: 6. This CDR3 is 11 amino acids long. Looked up from germline, CDR1 is SQVTM and CDR2 is ANQGSEA. The CDR3 sequence is CSGLQGGGYTF. In nucleotides, the CDR3 is TGCAGCGGTCTACAGGGGGGCGGCTACACCTTC.